These 22 T cell receptor beta chains share one sample of origin, sequenced in a study of T cell repertoires in cytomegalovirus infection (dated by TCRdb to between 2018 and 2021). These receptors' targets are unknown. The treatment or condition label, as the study defines it: in vitro stimulation with specific CMV peptide epitopes to enrich CMV-specific T cells. Sequencing used an Illumina HiSeq 1500. The public reads were quality trimmed at Q25 with fastp and then assembled into clones with MiXCR by TCRdb, keeping productive beta chains. For every CDR3 protein sequence, its rows merge into one entry that carries the most common genes and DNA. Here the sample has some 200,000 distinct CDR3 sequences; less than 50% occur a single time. Together, the top ten hold more than 50% of the sample. The sample here was CD8+ T cells from cultured PBMCs, taken from culture after CMV antigen stimulation. These TCRs come from a human donor in good health (CMV status not recorded). Some clones in this sample may be carry-over from other donors' samples.

The chain is built from TRBV27 and TRBJ2-7; 10 nucleotides line up with TRBD2. After removal of 5 bases from V and 3 bases from J, the junction contained 10 bases not matched to a gene. Germline CDR1 is MNHEY and CDR2 is SMNVEV (reference sequence). This CDR3 region has 16 residues. The CDR3 sequence: CASSPPGLADIYEQYF. The CDR3 DNA reads as TGTGCCAGCAGTCCGCCCGGACTAGCGGATATCTACGAGCAGTACTTC.

Only a few counts were recorded for this clonotype. This chain links TRBV9 with TRBJ1-4; 11 bases map to TRBD1. V lost 3 bases to trimming and J lost 11 bases; unmatched junction nucleotides: 6. Germline V gene lookup returns CDR1 SGDLS and CDR2 YYNGEE. CDR3 length equals 14 residues. The CDR3 is CASSDPGQGGKLFF. CDR3 in DNA: TGTGCCAGCAGCGACCCGGGACAGGGGGGGAAACTGTTTTTT.

Comment on this clonotype: This may be a read error: a much more frequent sequence differs by one nucleotide. Since no conserved phenylalanine or tryptophan closes the CDR3, a read error is the likely cause. The chain links TRBV7-2 to TRBJ2-1, with 9 nucleotides matching TRBD1. Germline V gives CDR1 SGHTA, CDR2 FQGNSA. The CDR3 contains 13 residues. V lost 5 bases, J lost 9 bases, and 5 bases stayed unmatched. CDR3 DNA sequence: TGTGCCAGCAGCCCACAGGGGGCAGGTGAGCAGTTCTTA. Encoded protein: CASSPQGAGEQFL.

This rearrangement joins TRBV2 to TRBJ2-7, with TRBD1 matching over 7 bases. Trimming removed 7 bases from V and 3 bases from J; junction bases left unmatched: 9. The CDR3 is made up of 14 amino acids. Looked up from germline, CDR1 is SNHLY and CDR2 is FYNNEI. The chain's CDR3 is CASISGTDLYEQYF. The CDR3 nucleotides are TGTGCCAGCATCTCCGGGACAGATCTCTACGAGCAGTACTTC.

This clonotype was seen only a few times. The chain has TRBV7-9 and TRBJ1-1, with 7 bases identical to TRBD1. The CDR3 spans 15 residues. The V gene's germline CDR1 is SEHNR and CDR2 FQNEAQ (reference sequence). The ends lost 5 bases at V and 2 bases at J; junction bases unmatched: 8. For the CDR3, the DNA is TGTGCCAGCAGCCACCCCGGGACAGCAAACACTGAAGCTTTCTTT. It encodes CASSHPGTANTEAFF.

Remarks on this clonotype: The germline gene is not matched at one end of the junction; a read error may be the cause. The rearrangement joins TRBV2 to TRBJ2-7; 10 nucleotides match TRBD2. The CDR3 has 12 amino acids. Germline V gene data show CDR1 as SNHLY and CDR2 as FYNNEI. This chain's CDR3 is CASRAGTSELAF. CDR3 DNA sequence: TGTGCCAGCAGGGCTGGGACTAGCGAGCTTGCCTTC.

A remark on this clonotype: The CDR3 carries no conserved terminal phenylalanine or tryptophan, so it likely arises from a read error. The DNA is omitted, as the CDR3 cannot be located on it reliably, and the CDR3 follows TCRdb's listing. The chain joins TRBV5-4 to TRBJ2-5; TRBD2, the D gene given by the table, was not confirmed from the DNA. The CDR3 spans 12 residues, counting both ends. Germline CDR1 reads SGHNT; CDR2 reads YYREEE (reference sequence). The CDR3 region is CASSSPGLGTLL.

To note about this clonotype: One junction end does not reproduce the germline sequence, and a read error may be involved. J is TRBJ2-7 and V is TRBV7-8, with TRBD1 matching 10 bases. This CDR3 comprises 18 residues. Per germline, CDR1 SGHVS and CDR2 FQNEAQ. The DNA for the CDR3 is TGTGCCAGCAGCTTCCCACTTAGGGGGGGACAGGGGATCTACGAGCCGTACTTC. Its translation is CASSFPLRGGQGIYEPYF. The full variable domain, rest sourced from reference TRBV7-8 and TRBJ2-7, is GAGVSQSPRYKVAKRGQDVALRCDPISGHVSLFWYQQALGQGPEFLTYFQNEAQLDKSGLPSDRFFAERPEGSVSTLKIQRTQQEDSAVYLCASSFPLRGGQGIYEPYFGPGTRLTVT.

The J gene is TRBJ1-1, the V gene TRBV9; D possibly corresponds to TRBD1 (5 bases). Germline CDR1 reads SGDLS; CDR2 reads YYNGEE. V lost 0 bases to trimming and J lost 4 bases, with 10 bases between them. CDR3 size: 14 residues. The CDR3 sequence: CASSVGRGGTEAFF. In DNA, the CDR3 is TGTGCCAGCAGCGTAGGTAGGGGAGGCACTGAAGCTTTCTTT.

This clonotype was counted a few times. The chain couples TRBV12-3 or TRBV12-4 to TRBJ2-2, with TRBD2 matching over 15 bases. Germline trimming cut 4 bases from V and 3 bases from J; bases unmatched to any gene: 3. The CDR3 loop spans 17 amino acids. CDR3 sequence (DNA): TGTGCCAGCAGTTCCGGACTAGCGGGAGGGTACACCGGGGAGCTGTTTTTT. As protein: CASSSGLAGGYTGELFF.

This clonotype was seen only a few times. The chain links TRBV7-6 to TRBJ2-1; 7 bases fit TRBD1. Germline V gene data show CDR1 as SGHVS and CDR2 as FNYEAQ. The CDR3 loop spans 14 amino acids. Trimming at V came to 1 base and at J to 6 bases, leaving 3 bases not matched to a gene. The CDR3 is CASSLEGTVNEQFF. CDR3 bases: TGTGCCAGCAGCTTAGAGGGGACAGTCAATGAGCAGTTCTTC. Filled out from reference TRBV7-6 and TRBJ2-1, the complete variable domain reads GAGVSQSPRYKVTKRGQDVALRCDPISGHVSLYWYRQALGQGPEFLTYFNYEAQQDKSGLPNDRFSAERPEGSISTLTIQRTEQRDSAMYRCASSLEGTVNEQFFGPGTRLTVL.

This chain uses TRBV18 with TRBJ1-1; 9 bases fit TRBD1. The J segment lost 3 bases and the V segment lost 5 bases, leaving 13 bases of the junction unmatched. CDR1 and CDR2 from the germline V gene are KGHSH and LQKENI. The CDR3 is 17 amino acids. CDR3: CASSGPGQGQVDTEAFF. The CDR3, as DNA: TGTGCCAGCTCAGGGCCGGGACAGGGTCAGGTGGACACTGAAGCTTTCTTT.

The chain has TRBV5-1 and TRBJ1-1, with a possible D match to TRBD1 (6 bases). Germline lookup yields CDR1 SGHRS and CDR2 YFSETQ. V was cut by 0 bases and J by 4 bases, with 10 bases left in between. The CDR3 contains 14 residues. The CDR3 DNA sequence: TGCGCCAGCAGCTTGGTCGGGGGGGCCACTGAAGCTTTCTTT. Translation: CASSLVGGATEAFF.

This chain links TRBV25-1 with TRBJ2-7; a possible D gene is TRBD2 (6 bases). Trimming took 5 bases from V and 3 from J, leaving 26 bases between them. The CDR3 runs 18 residues. Germline V gene data show CDR1 as MGHDK and CDR2 as SYGVNS. CDR3: CASSTTRAIFGSLYEQYF. For the CDR3, the DNA is TGTGCCAGCAGTACAACTAGGGCTATATTCGGGAGCCTCTACGAGCAGTACTTC.

This chain links TRBV27 with TRBJ1-1; weak D call: TRBD1 (6 bases). The germline V gene has CDR1 MNHEY and CDR2 SMNVEV (reference sequence). The V gene lost 5 bases and the J gene lost 0 bases, with 13 bases spanning the gap. CDR3 length equals 15 residues. The CDR3 reads CASSPGGPMNTEAFF. The CDR3 DNA follows: TGTGCCAGCAGTCCGGGGGGCCCCATGAACACTGAAGCTTTCTTT.

The rearrangement joins TRBV6-2 or TRBV6-3 to TRBJ2-1, with 14 bases fitting TRBD2. The CDR3 totals 18 residues. Germline V gene data show CDR1 as MNHEY and CDR2 as SVGEGT. V trimming: 5 bases; J trimming: 4 bases; junction bases outside the gene matches: 10. CDR3 sequence reads: CASSNTRLAGGPYNEQFF. For the CDR3, the DNA is TGTGCCAGCAGTAACACACGACTAGCGGGAGGGCCTTACAATGAGCAGTTCTTC.

The chain recombines TRBV7-3 with TRBJ2-1; 12 bases map to TRBD2. V gave up 5 bases and J gave up 8 bases; unmatched junction bases: 13. Germline V CDR1 and CDR2: SGHTA, FQGTGA. The CDR3 loop spans 17 amino acids. The CDR3, as DNA: TGTGCCAGCAGCGTACTAGCGGGGGGCCCCGCTGATTATGAGCAGTTCTTC. Residues: CASSVLAGGPADYEQFF.

This chain uses TRBV6-1 with TRBJ2-7; the D gene is possibly TRBD1 (5 bases). The CDR3 spans 15 residues. Germline V gives CDR1 MNHNS, CDR2 SASEGT. V lost 10 bases and J lost 0, with 19 bases in between. The CDR3 region is CATRHRPELSYEQYF. In DNA form, the CDR3 reads TGTGCCACCCGCCACAGGCCCGAACTCTCCTACGAGCAGTACTTC.

The gene calls are TRBV7-9 and TRBJ1-5, with D unresolved. The germline CDR1 and CDR2 sequences are SEHNR and FQNEAQ (reference sequence). The CDR3 length is 13 residues. Trimming shortened V by 1 base and J by 5 bases, and 6 bases separated the two germline ends. Here the CDR3 DNA reads TGTGCCAGCAGCTTAGACGGCTATCAGCCCCAGCATTTT. Its translation is CASSLDGYQPQHF.

J is TRBJ2-2 and V is TRBV7-2; D gene unclear. CDR3 size: 17 residues. Germline loops: CDR1 SGHTA, CDR2 FQGNSA. Trimming left V 1 base short and J 0 bases short, with 12 bases between. The CDR3 loop reads CASSLGDGRSNTGELFF. In DNA form, the CDR3 reads TGTGCCAGCAGCTTAGGAGACGGTCGCTCGAACACCGGGGAGCTGTTTTTT.

The V call is TRBV6-1, the J call TRBJ1-1; 8 nucleotides line up with TRBD1. CDR1 is MNHNS and CDR2 is SASEGT in the germline V gene. With 6 bases clipped from V and 4 bases from J, the junction kept 10 bases outside the gene matches. CDR3 length equals 15 residues. Written as DNA, the CDR3 is TGTGCCAGCAGAACAGACAGGGGAATATCCACTGAAGCTTTCTTT. Its protein is CASRTDRGISTEAFF.

This clonotype was seen only once. In DNA, the CDR3 is TGTGCCAGTAGCGACAGGGCTAGTAAACACGAGCAGTACTTC. The encoded protein is CASSDRASKHEQYF. The chain employs TRBV19 and TRBJ2-7, with TRBD1 identical over 7 bases. Germline V gene lookup returns CDR1 LNHDA and CDR2 SQIVND (reference sequence). The CDR3 spans 14 residues. V shed 6 bases and J 5 bases; nucleotides not matched to a gene: 10.